A few counts support the clone carrying this T cell receptor beta chain. The entry originates in a study of blood T cell repertoires in COVID-19. Assay used: immunoSEQ multiplex PCR; TCRdb lists only in-frame clones, some missing. The table lists some 320,000 clones, roughly 85% of them singletons. Trimming removed 5 bases at V and 8 bases at J, with 12 bases between. CDR3 size: 12 residues. Cohorts were based on clinical histories the participants reported. Exposed participants came across a COVID-19 case within 2 weeks before study entry. Sequenced input: PBMCs or T cells enriched from blood (not recorded which). The chain links TRBV12-3 or TRBV12-4 to TRBJ1-1, with D possibly matching TRBD1 (6 bases). This sequence was found in a woman aged 25 to 45 who had been exposed to COVID-19. The CDR3 DNA reads as TGTGCCAGCAGTCGGTTGGGGACAGAAGCTTTCTTT. Translated, it gives CASSRLGTEAFF.